This T cell receptor (beta chain) was retrieved from a study of T-cell reconstitution after alpha-beta-depleted transplantation in children. V was shortened by 0 bases and J by 1 base, with 16 bases between the two germline ends. This CDR3 is built from 17 residues. Germline V gene sequence: CDR1 SGHKS, CDR2 YYEKEE (reference sequence). This sample's TCRbeta library carried unique molecular identifier barcodes. TCRdb analysed the PCR reads with MiXCR anew, one entry per CDR3 protein. The profile shows about 260,000 distinct CDR3 sequences, 6.5% to 9% of them singletons. This clonotype was picked up many times.

The sequence derives from a male patient between 5 and 17 years old who had a stem cell transplant for acute lymphoblastic leukemia, so the T cells may come from the graft donor. Sequenced here: PBMCs, mostly from graft donor cells, sampled 180 days after TCRalphabeta/CD19-depleted stem cell transplant. The gene calls are TRBV5-5 and TRBJ2-5, with unresolved D. The CDR3 sequence: CASSLVWPMGFQETQYF. The CDR3, as DNA: TGTGCCAGCAGCTTGGTATGGCCTATGGGATTCCAAGAGACCCAGTACTTC. Together with reference TRBV5-5 and TRBJ2-5, the CDR3 gives the full variable domain: DAGVTQSPTHLIKTRGQQVTLRCSPISGHKSVSWYQQVLGQGPQFIFQYYEKEERGRGNFPDRFSARQFPNYSSELNVNALLLGDSALYLCASSLVWPMGFQETQYFGPGTRLLVL.